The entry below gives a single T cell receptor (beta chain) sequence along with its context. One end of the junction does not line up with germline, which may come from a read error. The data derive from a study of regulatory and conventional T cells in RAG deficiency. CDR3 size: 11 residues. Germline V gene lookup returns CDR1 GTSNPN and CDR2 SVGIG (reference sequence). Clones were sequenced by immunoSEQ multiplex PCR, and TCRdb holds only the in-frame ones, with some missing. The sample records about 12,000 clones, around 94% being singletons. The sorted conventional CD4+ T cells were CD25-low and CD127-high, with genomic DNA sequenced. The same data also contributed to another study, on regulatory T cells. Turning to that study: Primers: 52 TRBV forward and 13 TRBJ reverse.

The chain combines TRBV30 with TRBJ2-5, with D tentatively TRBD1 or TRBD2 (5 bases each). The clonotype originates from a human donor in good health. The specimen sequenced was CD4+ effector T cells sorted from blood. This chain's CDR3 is CAWSAGPAKHF. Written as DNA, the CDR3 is TGTGCCTGGAGTGCGGGGCCGGCCAAGCACTTC.